These T cell receptor beta chains were read from a single sample in a study of response to subunit inactivated influenza vaccine. Using its own MiXCR run on the RT-PCR reads, TCRdb lists one record per CDR3 protein. The table records 500,000 to 550,000 distinct CDR3 sequences, around 21% of them present only once. This same sample was also part of a study on T cells expressing NK-cell markers.

This material consisted of CD4+ T cells sorted from PBMCs, taken 11 to 12 days after vaccination. The source is a man aged 50 or older who received an inactivated influenza vaccine. The CDR3 runs from the conserved cysteine through the conserved F or W. A D gene is named only where the DNA matches it firmly. A clone size is listed for some rows: how often the clone was seen (once, few, many), or a class if it is expanded.

abundance	d_gene	v_gene	j_gene	CDR3aa	CDR3nt
-	-	TRBV5-1	TRBJ1-6	CASSLLRGAEVSLHF	TGCGCCAGCAGCCTCCTCCGGGGGGCCGAAGTATCCCTCCACTTT
-	TRBD1	TRBV5-1	TRBJ2-5	CASRHQQGVQETQYF	TGCGCCAGCAGACACCAGCAGGGGGTTCAAGAGACCCAGTACTTC
-	-	TRBV2	TRBJ2-3	CASSKTVGRDTQYF	TGTGCCAGCAGTAAGACAGTGGGTAGGGATACGCAGTATTTT
-	-	TRBV27	TRBJ1-1	CASRVTGMYTEAFF	TGTGCCAGCAGAGTCACAGGGATGTACACTGAAGCTTTCTTT
-	-	TRBV9	TRBJ1-1	CASSAEPTGTEAFF	TGTGCCAGCAGCGCGGAACCGACAGGCACTGAAGCTTTCTTT
few	-	TRBV4-3	TRBJ2-2	CASSQAATSTGELFF	TGCGCCAGCAGCCAGGCGGCGACATCGACCGGGGAGCTGTTTTTT
-	TRBD1	TRBV5-1	TRBJ2-2	CASSVGTAVYTGELFF	TGCGCCAGCAGCGTCGGGACAGCGGTTTACACCGGGGAGCTGTTTTTT
-	TRBD1	TRBV6-1	TRBJ1-5	CASIQQGSARNQPQHF	TGTGCCAGCATACAACAGGGGTCCGCCCGCAATCAGCCCCAGCATTTT
few	-	TRBV20-1	TRBJ2-7	CSARDLGYEQYF	TGCAGTGCTAGAGATCTCGGCTACGAGCAGTACTTC
-	TRBD1	TRBV3-1	TRBJ1-2	CASSRQGTGTNYGYTF	TGTGCCAGCAGCCGCCAGGGGACAGGGACCAACTATGGCTACACCTTC
-	TRBD1	TRBV4-1	TRBJ2-2	CASSHHGTGGDELFF	TGCGCCAGCAGCCATCATGGGACAGGGGGGGACGAGCTGTTTTTT
many	TRBD1	TRBV5-1	TRBJ1-1	CASSSGNRGTEAFF	TGCGCCAGCAGCTCGGGGAACAGGGGCACTGAAGCTTTCTTT
-	-	TRBV6-1	TRBJ2-3	CASRPLYTDTQYF	TGTGCCAGCAGACCCCTCTACACAGATACGCAGTATTTT
few	TRBD1	TRBV5-5	TRBJ2-5	CASSWTGGGETQYF	TGTGCCAGCAGCTGGACAGGGGGCGGGGAGACCCAGTACTTC
many	-	TRBV5-1	TRBJ2-1	CASSLEADVYLYNEQFF	TGCGCCAGCAGCTTGGAGGCCGATGTCTACCTCTACAATGAGCAGTTCTTC
few	-	TRBV7-6	TRBJ1-4	CASSLGLGQTNEKLFF	TGTGCCAGCAGCTTAGGTTTGGGGCAGACTAATGAAAAACTGTTTTTT